This TCR beta chain was found in a study of blood T cell repertoires in COVID-19. Study-wide context: Acute and convalescent COVID-19 samples came from the United States, Italy and Spain. T cells, B-cell-depleted T cells, or PBMCs supplied cDNA or gDNA.

Assay used: immunoSEQ multiplex PCR; TCRdb lists only in-frame clones, some missing. The sample includes about 430,000 clones, around nine tenths seen only once; the top ten take about 1.4%. Within the 2 weeks before study entry, each person in the exposed group met a COVID-19 case. The CDR3 extends over 15 amino acids. J gave up 4 bases and V 2 bases, and 7 bases lay outside the gene matches. Germline lookup yields CDR1 MDHEN and CDR2 SYDVKM. The V gene is TRBV28, the J gene TRBJ2-5, with 7 nucleotides matching TRBD1. The source material was PBMCs or T cells enriched from blood (not recorded which). The source is a woman younger than 35 who had been exposed to COVID-19. CDR3 nucleotide sequence: TGTGCCAGCAGTTTAAATCCAGGGGGTATAGAGACCCAGTACTTC. Residues: CASSLNPGGIETQYF. Based on the CDR3 plus reference TRBV28 and TRBJ2-5, the full variable domain is DVKVTQSSRYLVKRTGEKVFLECVQDMDHENMFWYRQDPGLGLRLIYFSYDVKMKEKGDIPEGYSVSREKKERFSLILESASTNQTSMYLCASSLNPGGIETQYFGPGTRLLVL.